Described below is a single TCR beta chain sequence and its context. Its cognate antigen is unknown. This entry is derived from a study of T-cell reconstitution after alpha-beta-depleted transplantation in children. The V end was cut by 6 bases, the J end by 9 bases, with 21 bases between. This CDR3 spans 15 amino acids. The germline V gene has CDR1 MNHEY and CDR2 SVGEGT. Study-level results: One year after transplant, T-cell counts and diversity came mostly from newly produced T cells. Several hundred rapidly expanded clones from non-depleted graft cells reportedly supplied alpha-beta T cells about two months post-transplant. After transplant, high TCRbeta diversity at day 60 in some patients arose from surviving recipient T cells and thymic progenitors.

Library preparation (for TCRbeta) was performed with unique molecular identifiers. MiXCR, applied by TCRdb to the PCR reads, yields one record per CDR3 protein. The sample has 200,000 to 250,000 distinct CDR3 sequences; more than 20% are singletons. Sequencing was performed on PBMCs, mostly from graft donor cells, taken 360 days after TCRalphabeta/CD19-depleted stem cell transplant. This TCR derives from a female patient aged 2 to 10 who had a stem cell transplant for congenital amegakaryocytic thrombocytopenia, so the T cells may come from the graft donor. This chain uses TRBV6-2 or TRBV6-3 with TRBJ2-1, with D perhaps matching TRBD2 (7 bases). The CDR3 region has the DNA TGTGCCAGCAGCCAGCTAGCGGAGGGGGTGGGTGAGCAGTTCTTC. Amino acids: CASSQLAEGVGEQFF.